This T cell receptor beta chain derives from a study of B cell selection in AIRE deficiency. Study-wide points: Of several thousand shared Treg TCRbeta sequences, 25% to 40% were healthy-only, just over 9% patient-only.

Clones were sequenced by immunoSEQ multiplex PCR, and TCRdb holds only the in-frame ones, with some missing. The sample has fewer than 30,000 clones, around 95% seen once. Comment on this clone: Its antigen is unknown.

Sorting defined conventional CD4 T cells as CD4+CD127+. Control samples were from healthy, unrelated donors. Germline CDR1 and CDR2: SGDLS and YYNGEE. This CDR3 is 14 amino acids long. The V end lost 5 bases, the J end lost 0 bases, and 12 bases lay between the germline ends. The chain combines TRBV9 with TRBJ2-7; D not certain. The receptor was isolated from a human donor in good health. The sequencing input was CD4+CD127+ conventional T cells sorted from PBMCs. CDR3 in amino acids: CASSLSSISYEQYF. In DNA form, the CDR3 reads TGTGCCAGCAGTTTGTCCTCCATCTCCTACGAGCAGTACTTC.